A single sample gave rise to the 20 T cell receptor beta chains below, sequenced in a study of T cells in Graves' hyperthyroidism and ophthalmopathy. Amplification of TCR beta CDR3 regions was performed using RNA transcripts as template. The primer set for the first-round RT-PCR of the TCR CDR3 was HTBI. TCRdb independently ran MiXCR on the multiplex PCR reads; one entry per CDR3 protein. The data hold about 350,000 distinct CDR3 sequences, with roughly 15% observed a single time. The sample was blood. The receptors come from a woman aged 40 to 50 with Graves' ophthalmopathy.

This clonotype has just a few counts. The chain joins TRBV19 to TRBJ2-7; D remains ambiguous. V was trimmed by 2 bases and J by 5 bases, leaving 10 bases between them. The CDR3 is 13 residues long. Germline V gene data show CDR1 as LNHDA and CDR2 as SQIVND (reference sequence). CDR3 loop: CASSISRAHEQYF. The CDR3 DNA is TGTGCCAGTAGTATAAGTAGGGCCCACGAGCAGTACTTC.

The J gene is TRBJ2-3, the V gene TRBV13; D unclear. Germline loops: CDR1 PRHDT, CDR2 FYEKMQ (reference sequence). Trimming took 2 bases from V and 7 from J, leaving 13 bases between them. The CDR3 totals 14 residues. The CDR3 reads CASSLSPQPNTQYF. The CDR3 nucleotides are TGTGCCAGCAGCTTATCGCCCCAACCCAATACGCAGTATTTT.

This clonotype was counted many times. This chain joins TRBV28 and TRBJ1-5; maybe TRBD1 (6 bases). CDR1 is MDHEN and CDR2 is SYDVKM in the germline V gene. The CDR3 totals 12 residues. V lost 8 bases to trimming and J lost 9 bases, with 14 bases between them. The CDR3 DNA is TGTGCCAGCCGTAAGGGGGGATGGCCCCAGCATTTT. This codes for CASRKGGWPQHF.

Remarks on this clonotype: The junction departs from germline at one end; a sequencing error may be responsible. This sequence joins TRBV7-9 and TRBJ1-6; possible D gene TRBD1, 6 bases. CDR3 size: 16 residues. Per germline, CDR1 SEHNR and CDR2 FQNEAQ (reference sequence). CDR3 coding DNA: TGTGCCAGCAGAAGGGGGGGTAGCTCCTATAATTCACCCCTCTACTTT. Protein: CASRRGGSSYNSPLYF.

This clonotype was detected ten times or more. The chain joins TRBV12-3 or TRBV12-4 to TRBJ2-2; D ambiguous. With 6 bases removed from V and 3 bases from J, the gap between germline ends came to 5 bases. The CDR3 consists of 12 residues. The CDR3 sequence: CASSSHTGELFF. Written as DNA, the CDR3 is TGTGCCAGCAGCTCCCACACCGGGGAGCTGTTTTTT.

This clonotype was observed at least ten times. Written as DNA, the CDR3 is TGTGCCAGTGAGGGCACGAGGGGAGAGACCCAGTACTTC. Encoded protein: CASEGTRGETQYF. The chain recombines TRBV2 with TRBJ2-5; D is possibly TRBD1 or TRBD2 (5 bases each). The germline CDR1 and CDR2 sequences are SNHLY and FYNNEI. This CDR3 has 13 residues. Trimming shortened V by 9 bases and J by 4 bases, and 15 bases separated the two germline ends. Based on the CDR3 plus reference TRBV2 and TRBJ2-5, the full variable domain is EPEVTQTPSHQVTQMGQEVILRCVPISNHLYFYWYRQILGQKVEFLVSFYNNEISEKSEIFDDQFSVERPDGSNFTLKIRSTKLEDSAMYFCASEGTRGETQYFGPGTRLLVL.

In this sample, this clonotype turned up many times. The CDR3 DNA sequence: TGCAGTGCTTCCACGACAGGGACCTACGAGCAGTACTTC. This codes for CSASTTGTYEQYF. V gene TRBV20-1 combines with J gene TRBJ2-7; the match to TRBD1 covers 7 bases. Germline V CDR1 and CDR2: DFQATT, SNEGSKA (reference sequence). The CDR3 is 13 residues long. With 5 bases clipped from V and 2 bases from J, the junction kept 6 bases outside the gene matches.

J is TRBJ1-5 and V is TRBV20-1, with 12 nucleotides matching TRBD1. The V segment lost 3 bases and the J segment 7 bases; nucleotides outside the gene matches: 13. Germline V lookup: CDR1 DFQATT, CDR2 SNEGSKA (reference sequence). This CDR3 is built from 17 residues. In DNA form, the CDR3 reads TGCAGTGCTAGCCGAAATTCCGGGACAGGGGGCGACCAGCCCCAGCATTTT. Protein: CSASRNSGTGGDQPQHF.

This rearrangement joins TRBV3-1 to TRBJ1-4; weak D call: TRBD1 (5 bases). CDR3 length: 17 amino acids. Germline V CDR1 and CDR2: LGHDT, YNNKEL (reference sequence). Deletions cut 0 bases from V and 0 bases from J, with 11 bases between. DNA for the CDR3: TGTGCCAGCAGCCAAGATCGGGGGATTGCAACTAATGAAAAACTGTTTTTT. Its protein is CASSQDRGIATNEKLFF.

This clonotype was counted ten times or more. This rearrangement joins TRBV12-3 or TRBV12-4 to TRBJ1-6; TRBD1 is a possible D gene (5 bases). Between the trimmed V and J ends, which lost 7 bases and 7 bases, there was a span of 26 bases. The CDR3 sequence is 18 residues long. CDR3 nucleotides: TGTGCCAGCACCCCTGGTATAGGGGCGCGATCATGGAATTCACCCCTCCACTTT. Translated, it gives CASTPGIGARSWNSPLHF.

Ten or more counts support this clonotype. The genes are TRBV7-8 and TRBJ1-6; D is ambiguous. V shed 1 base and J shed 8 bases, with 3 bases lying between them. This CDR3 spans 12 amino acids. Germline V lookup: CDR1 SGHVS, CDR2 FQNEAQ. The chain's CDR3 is CASSLDDSPLHF. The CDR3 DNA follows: TGTGCCAGCAGCTTAGATGATTCACCCCTCCACTTT.

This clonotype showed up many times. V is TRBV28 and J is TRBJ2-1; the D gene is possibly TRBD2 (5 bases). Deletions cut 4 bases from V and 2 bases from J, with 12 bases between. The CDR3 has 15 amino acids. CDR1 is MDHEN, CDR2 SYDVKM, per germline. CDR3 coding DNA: TGTGCCAGCAGTTCAGGAGGTCCTACCTACAATGAGCAGTTCTTC. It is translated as CASSSGGPTYNEQFF.

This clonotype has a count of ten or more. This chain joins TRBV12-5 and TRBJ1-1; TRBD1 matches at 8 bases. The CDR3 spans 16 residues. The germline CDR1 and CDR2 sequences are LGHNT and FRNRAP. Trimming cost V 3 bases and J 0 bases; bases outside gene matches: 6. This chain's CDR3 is CASGLSQGALNTEAFF. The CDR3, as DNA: TGTGCTAGTGGTTTATCGCAGGGGGCTTTGAACACTGAAGCTTTCTTT.

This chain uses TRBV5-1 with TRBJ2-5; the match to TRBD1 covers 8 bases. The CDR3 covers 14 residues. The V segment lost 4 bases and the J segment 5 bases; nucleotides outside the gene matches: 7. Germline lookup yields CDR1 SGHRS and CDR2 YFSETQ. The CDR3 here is CASSVGDRMETQYF. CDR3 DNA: TGCGCCAGCAGCGTCGGGGACAGGATGGAGACCCAGTACTTC.

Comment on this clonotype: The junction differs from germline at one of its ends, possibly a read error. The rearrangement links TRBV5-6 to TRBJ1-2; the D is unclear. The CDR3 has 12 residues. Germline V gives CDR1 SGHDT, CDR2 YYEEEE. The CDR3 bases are TGCGCCAGCAGCCCCGCAGGCTATGGCTACACCTTC. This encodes CASSPAGYGYTF.

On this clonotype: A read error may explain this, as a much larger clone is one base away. Written as DNA, the CDR3 is TGTGCCAGCAGTTATCAGAGAGGGGACGGAAAGAGCAATCAGCTCCAGCATTTT. The encoded protein is CASSYQRGDGKSNQLQHF. The chain joins TRBV6-2 or TRBV6-3 to TRBJ1-5; D possibly corresponds to TRBD1 (5 bases). This CDR3 is built from 18 residues. Germline CDR1 is MNHEY and CDR2 is SVGEGT.

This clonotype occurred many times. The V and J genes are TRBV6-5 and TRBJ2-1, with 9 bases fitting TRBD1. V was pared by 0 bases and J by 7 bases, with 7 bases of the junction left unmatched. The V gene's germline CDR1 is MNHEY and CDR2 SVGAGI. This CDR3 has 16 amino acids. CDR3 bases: TGTGCCAGCAGTTACTCGCCGGGGACAGGGACGAATGAGCAGTTCTTC. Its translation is CASSYSPGTGTNEQFF.

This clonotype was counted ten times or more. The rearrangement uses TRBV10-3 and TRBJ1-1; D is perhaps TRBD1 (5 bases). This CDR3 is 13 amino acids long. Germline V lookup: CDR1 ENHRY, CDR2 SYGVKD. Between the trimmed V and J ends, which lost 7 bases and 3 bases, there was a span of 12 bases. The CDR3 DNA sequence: TGTGCCATCACGGAGGGGTTGTACACTGAAGCTTTCTTT. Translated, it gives CAITEGLYTEAFF.

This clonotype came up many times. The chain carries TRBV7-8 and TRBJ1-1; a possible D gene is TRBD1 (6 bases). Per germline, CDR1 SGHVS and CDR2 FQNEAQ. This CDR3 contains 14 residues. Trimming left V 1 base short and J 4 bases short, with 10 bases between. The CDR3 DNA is TGTGCCAGCAGCTTAGACAGGGTTTCCACTGAAGCTTTCTTT. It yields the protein CASSLDRVSTEAFF.

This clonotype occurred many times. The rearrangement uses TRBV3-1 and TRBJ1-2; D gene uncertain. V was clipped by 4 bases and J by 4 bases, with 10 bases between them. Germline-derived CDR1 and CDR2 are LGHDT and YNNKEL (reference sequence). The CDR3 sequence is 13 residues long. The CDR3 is CASSPLPGYGYTF. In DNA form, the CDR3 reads TGTGCCAGCAGCCCCCTCCCTGGCTATGGCTACACCTTC.